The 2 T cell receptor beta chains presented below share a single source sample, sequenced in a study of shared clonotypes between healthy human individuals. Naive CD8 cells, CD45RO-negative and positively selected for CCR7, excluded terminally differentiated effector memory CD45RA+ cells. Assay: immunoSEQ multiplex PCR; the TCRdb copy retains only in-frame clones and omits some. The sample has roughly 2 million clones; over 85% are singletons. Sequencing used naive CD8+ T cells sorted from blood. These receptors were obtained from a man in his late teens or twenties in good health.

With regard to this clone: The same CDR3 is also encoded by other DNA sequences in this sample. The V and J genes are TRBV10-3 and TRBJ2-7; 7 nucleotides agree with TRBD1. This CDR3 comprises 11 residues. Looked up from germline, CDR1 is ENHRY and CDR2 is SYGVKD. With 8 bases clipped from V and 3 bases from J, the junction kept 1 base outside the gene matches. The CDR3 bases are TGTGCCATCCAGGGGGACTACGAGCAGTACTTC. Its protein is CAIQGDYEQYF.

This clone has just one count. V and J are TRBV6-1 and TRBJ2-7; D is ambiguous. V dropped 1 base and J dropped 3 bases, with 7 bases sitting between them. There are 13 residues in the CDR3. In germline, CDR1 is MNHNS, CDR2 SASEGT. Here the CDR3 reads CASSEGVVYEQYF. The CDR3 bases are TGTGCCAGCAGTGAAGGGGTCGTCTACGAGCAGTACTTC.